This T cell receptor (beta chain) came from a study of blood T cell repertoires in COVID-19 (dated by TCRdb to about 2020). General notes on the study: The collaborator samples originated in the United States, Italy and Spain and spanned the acute and convalescent phases of COVID-19. Nearly every sample came with metadata listing a de-identified subject ID, COVID-19 status, age in years and sex. The prospective study material was composed of cDNA or gDNA derived from T cells, B-cell-depleted T cells, or PBMCs. Deeply sampled blood TCRbeta repertoires from subjects exposed to, actively infected with, or recovered from COVID-19 were included in the dataset. Where available, HLA class I and class II types were taken from metadata supplied by the sample provider and were not determined by assay-based typing. The samples were drawn from two sources: the first 160 participants of the ongoing ImmuneRACE study, and 950 to 1,500 subjects contributed by 6 global collaborators. The repertoires were released in a freely available public database intended as a resource for research on the immune response to SARS-CoV-2.

The immunoSEQ Assay, a bias-controlled multiplex PCR, was used to amplify TCRbeta CDR3 regions from genomic DNA. Turning to the authors' computational methods: Nucleated cell counts per sample were estimated from amplification of reference gene primers within the assay. Sequence reads were collapsed and filtered to measure the absolute abundance of every unique TCRbeta CDR3 rearrangement. For each sample, productive Simpson clonality was calculated by taking the square root of Simpson's diversity index across productive rearrangements. TCRdb obtained this table from immuneACCESS and retained in-frame rearrangements with V and J assigned. These tables miss some clones; where compared with another copy, unresolved V genes account for less than half of the shortfall, and the remainder is unexplained. Clonal size and the V and J genes are those of that table, whereas D and trimming came from the DNA. Across this sample there are about 110,000 clones, with more than 65% seen only once. The ten most abundant clones make up roughly 1.4% of the sample.

This clone was recorded a few times. There is no known antigen for this receptor. No much larger clone exists at a distance of one base, and base qualities are not known. Collaborating institutions collected whole blood in K2EDTA tubes following their own protocols. Collaborator samples were shipped for TCRbeta analysis as frozen whole blood, isolated PBMCs, or DNA extracted from either sample type. The paper's findings and limits, for the study overall: The quantity of clinical and demographic metadata differed by source and by participant and was supplied without curation.

The sample comprised peripheral blood. The sequence came from a man aged 50-60 years with acute or convalescent COVID-19.

The CDR3 here reads CASSQSLGVSRGRSEKLFF. The bases are TGCGCCAGCAGCCAGTCTCTGGGGGTCTCCAGGGGGCGGAGTGAAAAACTGTTTTTT. The chain is made from TRBV4-1 and TRBJ1-4, and TRBD1 matches 8 of the central bases. CDR1 and CDR2 are read off the germline V gene as MGHRA and YSYEKL. Inclusive of the bounding cysteine and phenylalanine, the CDR3 is 19 residues long. The entry retains the CDR3 DNA only, 57 bases that are in frame from base 1. V trim: 3 bases; J trim: 7 bases; unmatched bases: 19.